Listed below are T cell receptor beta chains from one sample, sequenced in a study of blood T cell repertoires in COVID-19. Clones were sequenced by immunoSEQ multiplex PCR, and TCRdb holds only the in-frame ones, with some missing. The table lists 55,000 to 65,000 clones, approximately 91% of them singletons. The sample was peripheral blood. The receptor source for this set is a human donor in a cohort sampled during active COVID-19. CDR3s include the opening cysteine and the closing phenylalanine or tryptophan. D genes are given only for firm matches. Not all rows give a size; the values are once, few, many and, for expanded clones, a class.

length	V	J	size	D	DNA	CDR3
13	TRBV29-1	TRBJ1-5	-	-	TGCAGCGCCCAACAGTATAGCAATCAGCCCCAGCATTTT	CSAQQYSNQPQHF
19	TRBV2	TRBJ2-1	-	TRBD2	TGTGCCAGCAGTGATGGGGGCCCGTGGGCTAGCGGGGGGACCAATGAGCAGTTCTTC	CASSDGGPWASGGTNEQFF
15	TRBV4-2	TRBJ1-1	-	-	TGTGCCAGCAGCCAAGATCGACACATTAACACTGAAGCTTTCTTT	CASSQDRHINTEAFF
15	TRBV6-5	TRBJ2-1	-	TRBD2	TGTGCCAGCAGGGAGGGACTAGCGGGAGACAATGAGCAGTTCTTC	CASREGLAGDNEQFF
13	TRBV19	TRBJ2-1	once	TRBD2	TGTGCCGCCCTGAGCGGGGGTGACAATGAGCAGTTCTTC	CAALSGGDNEQFF
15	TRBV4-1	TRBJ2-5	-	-	TGCGCCAGCAGCCAAGTTACGGGAGTGGGGGAGACCCAGTACTTC	CASSQVTGVGETQYF
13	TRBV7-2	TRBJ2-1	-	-	TGTGCCAGCAGCTTAGAAGTCCTTACGGAGGAGTTCTTC	CASSLEVLTEEFF
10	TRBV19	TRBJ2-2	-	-	TGTGCCAGTGGGGAGGGGGAGCTGTTTTTT	CASGEGELFF
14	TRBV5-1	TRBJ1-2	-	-	TGCGCCAGCAGCTCAGGGGACCGCTCCTATGGCTACACCTTC	CASSSGDRSYGYTF
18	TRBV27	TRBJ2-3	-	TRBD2	TGTGCCAGCAGTTTATCGGGGCGGACTAGCGGGAGGTGGAATACGCAGTATTTT	CASSLSGRTSGRWNTQYF
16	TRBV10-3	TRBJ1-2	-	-	TGTGCCATCAGTGGTAGGACAGATTCATCTAACTATGGCTACACCTTC	CAISGRTDSSNYGYTF
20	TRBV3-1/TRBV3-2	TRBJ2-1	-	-	TGTGCCAGCAGCCCCCATAGGCCGGAAGGAGTTTCCAGGAGGCGAAATGAGCAGTTCTTC	CASSPHRPEGVSRRRNEQFF
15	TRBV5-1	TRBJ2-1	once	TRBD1	TGCGCCAGCAGCTTGGACAGGGGGCTGAACAATGAGCAGTTCTTC	CASSLDRGLNNEQFF
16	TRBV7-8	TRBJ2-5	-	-	TGTGCCAGCAGCTTAAATGGGGCGGGACGGGGAGAGACCCAGTACTTC	CASSLNGAGRGETQYF
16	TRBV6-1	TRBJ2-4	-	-	TGTGCCAGCAGTGAAGCATCTCGGAGAGCCAAAAACATTCAGTACTTC	CASSEASRRAKNIQYF
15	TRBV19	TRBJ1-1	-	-	TGTGCCAGTAAGGTGGCGAACAGGTGGGAAACTGAAGCTTTCTTT	CASKVANRWETEAFF
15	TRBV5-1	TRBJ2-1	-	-	TGCGCCAGCAGCTTCTTTCAGGGAAAGAGATATGAGCAGTTCTTC	CASSFFQGKRYEQFF
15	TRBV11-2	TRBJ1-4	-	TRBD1	TGTGCCAGCAGAGAGACCGGGACAGGGGTTGAAAAACTGTTTTTT	CASRETGTGVEKLFF
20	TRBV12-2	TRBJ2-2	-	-	TGTGCAAGTCGCTTATATAACATACAGATGGTTTCTTCCTGGGCCGGGGAGCTGTTTTTT	CASRLYNIQMVSSWAGELFF
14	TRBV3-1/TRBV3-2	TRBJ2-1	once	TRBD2	TGTGCCAGCTCGCTAGGGACTAGCATCCATGAGCAGTTCTTC	CASSLGTSIHEQFF
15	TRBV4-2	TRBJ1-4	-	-	TGTGCCAGCAGCCGAGACAGTTCAACTAATGAAAAACTGTTTTTT	CASSRDSSTNEKLFF
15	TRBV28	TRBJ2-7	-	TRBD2	TGTGCCAGCAGTTTCTTAGCGGGAGTAACCTACGAGCAGTACTTC	CASSFLAGVTYEQYF
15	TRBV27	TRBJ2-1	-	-	TGTGCCAGCAGCTTAGCGGAGGCCTCCTACAATGAGCAGTTCTTC	CASSLAEASYNEQFF
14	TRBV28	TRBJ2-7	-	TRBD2	TGTGCCTGCAGTCTGGCGGGAGACCTCTACGAGCAGTACTTC	CACSLAGDLYEQYF
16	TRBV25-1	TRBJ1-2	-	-	TGTGCCAGCAGTGAATGGGAGTCAGGGGTCCCATATGGCTACACCTTC	CASSEWESGVPYGYTF
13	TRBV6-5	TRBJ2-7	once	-	TGTGCCAGCAGTCCCAGGGATTCAGACGAGCAGTACTTC	CASSPRDSDEQYF